This T cell receptor beta chain came from a study of shared T cell receptors in the human thymus. Produced via immunoSEQ multiplex PCR; TCRdb's table is partial and in-frame only. The sample has hundreds of thousands of clones, over 75% seen once. Germline V gene data show CDR1 as PRHDT and CDR2 as FYEKMQ (reference sequence). CDR3 length: 16 amino acids. V dropped 4 bases and J dropped 6; count of bases not matched to a gene: 9. These data were likewise used in another study, on human thymus T cells.

The specimen was thymocytes. This sequence joins TRBV13 and TRBJ2-5; 12 positions agree with TRBD2. The origin of this receptor is a boy younger than two with a congenital heart defect. CDR3 in amino acids: CASSYPSSGGEKTQYF. The CDR3 DNA is TGTGCCAGCAGCTACCCCTCTAGCGGGGGGGAAAAGACCCAGTACTTC.